This entry is about one T cell receptor (beta chain). As yet, its antigen is unknown. This sample is part of a study of shared clonotypes between healthy human individuals. Study-wide results and caveats: Depth of sequencing was expected to influence donor clonotype sharing.

Deep-level running was used for the assay. The quantity of DNA used in unsorted PBMC replicate PCRs was approximately 300 ng, corresponding to 25,000 to 30,000 T cell genomes. The method was immunoSEQ multiplex PCR; TCRdb's version includes in-frame clones alone and lacks a portion of them. The sample lists around 510,000 clones, around 77% occurring once. The V gene's germline CDR1 is SGHNT and CDR2 YYREEE (reference sequence). The CDR3 loop spans 16 amino acids. With 4 bases clipped from V and 5 bases from J, the junction kept 9 bases outside the gene matches. The source is a woman aged 40 to 50 in good health. Some clones in this sample may be carry-over from other donors' samples. The chain recombines TRBV5-4 with TRBJ1-3; 10 bases are shared with TRBD1. The sequenced sample consisted of PBMCs. The CDR3 sequence is CASSPGTGVGRNTIYF. CDR3 sequence (DNA): TGTGCCAGCAGCCCCGGGACAGGGGTCGGTAGAAACACCATATATTTT.